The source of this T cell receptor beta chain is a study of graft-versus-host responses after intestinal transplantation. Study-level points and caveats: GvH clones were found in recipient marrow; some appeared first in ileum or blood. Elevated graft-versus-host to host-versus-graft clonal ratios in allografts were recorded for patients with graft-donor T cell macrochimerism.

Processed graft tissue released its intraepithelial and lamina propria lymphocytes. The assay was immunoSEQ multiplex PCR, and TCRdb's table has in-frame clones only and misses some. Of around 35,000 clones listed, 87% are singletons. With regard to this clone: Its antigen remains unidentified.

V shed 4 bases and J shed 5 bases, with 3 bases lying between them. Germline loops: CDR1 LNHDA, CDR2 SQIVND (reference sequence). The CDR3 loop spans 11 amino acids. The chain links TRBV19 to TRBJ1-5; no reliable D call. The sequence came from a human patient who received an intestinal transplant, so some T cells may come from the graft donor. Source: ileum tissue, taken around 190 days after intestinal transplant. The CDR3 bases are TGTGCCAGTAGTAACCATCAGCCCCAGCATTTT. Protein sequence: CASSNHQPQHF. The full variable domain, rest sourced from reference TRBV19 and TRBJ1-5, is DGGITQSPKYLFRKEGQNVTLSCEQNLNHDAMYWYRQDPGQGLRLIYYSQIVNDFQKGDIAEGYSVSREKKESFPLTVTSAQKNPTAFYLCASSNHQPQHFGDGTRLSIL.